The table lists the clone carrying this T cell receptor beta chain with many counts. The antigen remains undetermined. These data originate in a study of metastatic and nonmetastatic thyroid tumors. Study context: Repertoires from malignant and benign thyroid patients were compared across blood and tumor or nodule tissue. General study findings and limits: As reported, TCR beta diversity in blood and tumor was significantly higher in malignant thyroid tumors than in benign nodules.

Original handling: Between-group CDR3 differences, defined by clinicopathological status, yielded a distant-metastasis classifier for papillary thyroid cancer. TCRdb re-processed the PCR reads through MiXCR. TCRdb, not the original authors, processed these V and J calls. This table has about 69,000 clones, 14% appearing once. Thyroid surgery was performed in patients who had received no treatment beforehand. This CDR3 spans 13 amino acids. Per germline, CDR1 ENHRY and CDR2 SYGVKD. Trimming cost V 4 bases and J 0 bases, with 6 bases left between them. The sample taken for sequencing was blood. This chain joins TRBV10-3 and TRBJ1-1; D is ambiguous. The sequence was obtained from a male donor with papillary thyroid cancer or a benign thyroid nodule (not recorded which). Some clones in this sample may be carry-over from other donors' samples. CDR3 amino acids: CAISGRMNTEAFF. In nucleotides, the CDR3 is TGTGCCATCAGTGGACGCATGAACACTGAAGCTTTCTTT.